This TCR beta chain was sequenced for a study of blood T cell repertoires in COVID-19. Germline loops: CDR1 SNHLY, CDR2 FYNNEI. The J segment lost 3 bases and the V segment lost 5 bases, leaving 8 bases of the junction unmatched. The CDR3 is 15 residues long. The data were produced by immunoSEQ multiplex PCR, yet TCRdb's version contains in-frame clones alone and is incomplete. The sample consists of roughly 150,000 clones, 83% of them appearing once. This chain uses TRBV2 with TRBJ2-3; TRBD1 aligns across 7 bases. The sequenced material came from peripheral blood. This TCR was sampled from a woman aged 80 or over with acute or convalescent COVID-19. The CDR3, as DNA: TGTGCCAGCAGTCGAATAGGGGGCGAGACAGATACGCAGTATTTT. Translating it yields CASSRIGGETDTQYF.